A selection of T cell receptor beta chains follows, all from one sample in a study of cytomegalovirus exposure and HLA in healthy donors. The method was immunoSEQ multiplex PCR; TCRdb's version includes in-frame clones alone and lacks a portion of them. The repertoire holds about 110,000 clones, around three quarters seen once, with 7.7% in the top ten. The sequencing input was PBMCs. These receptors originate from a woman aged 45-65 years in good health and CMV-seropositive. CDR3s include the opening cysteine and the closing phenylalanine or tryptophan. Size values are once, few and many counts, or a class for expanded clones, and some rows have none.

size | J | V | CDR3
. | TRBJ1-2 | TRBV19 | CASSMDPGTGGGYTF
. | TRBJ2-5 | TRBV2 | CASTPGRGETQYF
few | TRBJ2-7 | TRBV4-3 | CASSQGDRNYEQYF
. | TRBJ1-6 | TRBV6-5 | CASSSYYRGSPLHF
. | TRBJ2-7 | TRBV4-3 | CASSQDAAVGDEQYF
. | . | TRBV10-3 | CAISGLREGYEQYF
. | TRBJ1-4 | TRBV2 | CASSEGGGWKLFF
few | TRBJ2-5 | TRBV5-4 | CASSGAAGAETQYF
. | TRBJ2-2 | TRBV19 | CASERYANTGELFF
. | TRBJ2-1 | TRBV7-9 | CASMGRGADNEQFF
. | TRBJ2-4 | TRBV9 | CASSVARGLAKNIQYF
. | TRBJ2-2 | TRBV9 | CASSVEGRGPAGELFF
. | TRBJ2-3 | TRBV5-8 | CASSLMGQSTDTQYF
. | TRBJ1-5 | TRBV19 | CATQKRGRAHQPQHF
once | TRBJ2-4 | TRBV16 | CASSQEGGDIQYF
few | TRBJ2-7 | TRBV4-1 | CASSHSKEGQGQYF
. | TRBJ2-1 | TRBV6-5 | CASSSPLGGQFF
few | TRBJ2-1 | TRBV6-6 | CASRASGSPAEQFF
. | TRBJ1-1 | TRBV4-2 | CASSPQVALNTEAFF
. | TRBJ1-1 | TRBV5-6 | CASSFGTGDTEAFF